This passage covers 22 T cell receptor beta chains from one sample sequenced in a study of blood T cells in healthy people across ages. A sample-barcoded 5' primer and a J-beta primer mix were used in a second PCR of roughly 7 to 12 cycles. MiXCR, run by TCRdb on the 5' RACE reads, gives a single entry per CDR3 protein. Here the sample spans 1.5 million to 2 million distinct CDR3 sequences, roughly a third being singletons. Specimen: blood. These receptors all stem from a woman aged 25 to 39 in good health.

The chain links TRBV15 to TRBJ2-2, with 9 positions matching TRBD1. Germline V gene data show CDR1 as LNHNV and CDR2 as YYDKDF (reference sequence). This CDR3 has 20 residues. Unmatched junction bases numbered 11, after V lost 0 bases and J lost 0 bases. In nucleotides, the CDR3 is TGTGCCACCAGCAGAGAGATCAATGGACAGGGGCCCTCGAACACCGGGGAGCTGTTTTTT. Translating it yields CATSREINGQGPSNTGELFF.

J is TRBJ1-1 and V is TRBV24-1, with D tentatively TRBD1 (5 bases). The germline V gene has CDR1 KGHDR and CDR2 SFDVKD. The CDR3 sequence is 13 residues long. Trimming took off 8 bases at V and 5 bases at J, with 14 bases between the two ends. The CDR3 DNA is TGTGCCACCAAGCATGGCGGGGGGACTGAAGCTTTCTTT. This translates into CATKHGGGTEAFF.

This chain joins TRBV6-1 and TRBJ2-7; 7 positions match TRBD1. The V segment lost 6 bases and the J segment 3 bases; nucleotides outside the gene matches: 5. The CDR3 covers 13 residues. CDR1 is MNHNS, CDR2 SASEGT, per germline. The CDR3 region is CASRGTAVYEQYF. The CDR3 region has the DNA TGTGCCAGCAGAGGGACAGCCGTCTACGAGCAGTACTTC.

The CDR3 reads CASSQGHGNTEAFF. The CDR3 nucleotides are TGCGCCAGCAGCCAAGGCCACGGGAACACTGAAGCTTTCTTT. The rearrangement joins TRBV4-1 to TRBJ1-1, with unresolved D. The CDR3 totals 14 residues. Germline assignment: CDR1 MGHRA and CDR2 YSYEKL. The V end lost 1 base, the J end lost 1 base, and 7 bases lay between the germline ends.

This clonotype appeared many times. The CDR3 loop is CASSQGGRAGGTDTQYF. The CDR3 DNA is TGCGCCAGCAGCCAAGGAGGTCGAGCGGGGGGGACAGATACGCAGTATTTT. This chain links TRBV4-1 with TRBJ2-3; 10 bases fit TRBD2. This CDR3 is built from 17 residues. V lost 1 base to trimming and J lost 3 bases; unmatched junction nucleotides: 7. The V gene's germline CDR1 is MGHRA and CDR2 YSYEKL.

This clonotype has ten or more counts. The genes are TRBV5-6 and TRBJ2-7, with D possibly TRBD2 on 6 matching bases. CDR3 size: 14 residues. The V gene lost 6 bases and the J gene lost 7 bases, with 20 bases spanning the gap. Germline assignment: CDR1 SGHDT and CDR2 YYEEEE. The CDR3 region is CASTNGGRFEEQYF. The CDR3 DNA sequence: TGTGCCAGCACCAATGGGGGGAGATTCGAGGAGCAGTACTTC.

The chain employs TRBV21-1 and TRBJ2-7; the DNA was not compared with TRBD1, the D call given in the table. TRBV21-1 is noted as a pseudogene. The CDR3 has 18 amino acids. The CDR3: CACSQTVSPGTDSYEQYF. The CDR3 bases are TGTGCCTGCAGTCAAACGGTCTCCCCCGGGACAGACTCCTACGAGCAGTACTTC.

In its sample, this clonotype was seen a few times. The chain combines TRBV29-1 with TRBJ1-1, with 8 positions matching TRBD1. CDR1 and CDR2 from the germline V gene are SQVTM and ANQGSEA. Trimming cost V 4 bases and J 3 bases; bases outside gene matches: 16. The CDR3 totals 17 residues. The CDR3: CSVVTTGVPSGHTEAFF. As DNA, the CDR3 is TGCAGCGTTGTTACGACAGGGGTCCCATCTGGACACACTGAAGCTTTCTTT.

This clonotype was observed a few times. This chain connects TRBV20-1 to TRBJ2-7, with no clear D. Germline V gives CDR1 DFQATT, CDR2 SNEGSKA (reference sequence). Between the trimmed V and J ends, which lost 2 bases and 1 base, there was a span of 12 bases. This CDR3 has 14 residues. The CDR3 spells CSARPNQVSYEQYF. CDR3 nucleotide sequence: TGCAGTGCTAGACCCAATCAGGTTTCCTACGAGCAGTACTTC.

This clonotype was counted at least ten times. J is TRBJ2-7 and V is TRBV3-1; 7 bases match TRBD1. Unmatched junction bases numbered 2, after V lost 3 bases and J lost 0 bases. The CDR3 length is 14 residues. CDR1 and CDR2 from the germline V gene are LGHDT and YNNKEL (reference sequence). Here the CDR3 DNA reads TGTGCCAGCAGCCATTGGGACAGCTCCTACGAGCAGTACTTC. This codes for CASSHWDSSYEQYF.

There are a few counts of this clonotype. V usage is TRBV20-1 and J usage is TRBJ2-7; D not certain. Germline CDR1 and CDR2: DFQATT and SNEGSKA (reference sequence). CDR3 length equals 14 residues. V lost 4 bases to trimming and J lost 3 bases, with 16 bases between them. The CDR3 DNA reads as TGCAGTGCTACACCAACTTGGAAAGTCTACGAGCAGTACTTC. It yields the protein CSATPTWKVYEQYF.

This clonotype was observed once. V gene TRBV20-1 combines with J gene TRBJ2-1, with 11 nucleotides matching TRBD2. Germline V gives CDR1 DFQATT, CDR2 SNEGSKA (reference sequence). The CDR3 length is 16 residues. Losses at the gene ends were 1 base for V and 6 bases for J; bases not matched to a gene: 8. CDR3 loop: CSARVAGTSGSNEQFF. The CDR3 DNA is TGCAGTGCTAGAGTTGCTGGGACTAGCGGCAGCAATGAGCAGTTCTTC.

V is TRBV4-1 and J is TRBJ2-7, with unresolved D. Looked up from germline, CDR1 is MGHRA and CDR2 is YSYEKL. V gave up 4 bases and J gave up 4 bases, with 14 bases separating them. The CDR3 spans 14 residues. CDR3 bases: TGCGCCAGCAGCCTCGCGCTGCCGGAGTACGAGCAGTACTTC. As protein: CASSLALPEYEQYF.

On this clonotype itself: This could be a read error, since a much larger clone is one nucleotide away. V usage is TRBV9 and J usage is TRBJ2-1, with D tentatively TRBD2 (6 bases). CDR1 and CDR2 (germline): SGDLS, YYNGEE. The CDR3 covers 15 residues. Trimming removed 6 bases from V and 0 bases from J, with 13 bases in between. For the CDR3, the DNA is TGTGCCAGCAACGTGGGGGGAGACTCCTACAATGAGCAGTTCTTC. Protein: CASNVGGDSYNEQFF.

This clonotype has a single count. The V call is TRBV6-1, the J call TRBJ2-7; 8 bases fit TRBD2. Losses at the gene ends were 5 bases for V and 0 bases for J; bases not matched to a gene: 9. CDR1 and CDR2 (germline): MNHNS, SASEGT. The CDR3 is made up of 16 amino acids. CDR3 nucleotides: TGTGCCAGCAGTCTAGCCGGGACTAGTGCCTCCTACGAGCAGTACTTC. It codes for CASSLAGTSASYEQYF.

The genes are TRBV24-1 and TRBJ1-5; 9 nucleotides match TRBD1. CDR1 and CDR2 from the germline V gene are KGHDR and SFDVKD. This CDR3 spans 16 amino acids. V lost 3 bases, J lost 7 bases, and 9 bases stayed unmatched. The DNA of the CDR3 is TGTGCCACCAGTGATGGAAGACAGGGGGTACGGCAGCCCCAGCATTTT. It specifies CATSDGRQGVRQPQHF.

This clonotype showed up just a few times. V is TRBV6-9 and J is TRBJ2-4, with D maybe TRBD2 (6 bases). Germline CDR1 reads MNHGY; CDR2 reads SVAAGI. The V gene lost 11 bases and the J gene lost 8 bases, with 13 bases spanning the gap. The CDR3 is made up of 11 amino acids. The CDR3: CAYKGEDIQYF. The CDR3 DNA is TGTGCCTACAAAGGGGAGGACATTCAGTACTTC.

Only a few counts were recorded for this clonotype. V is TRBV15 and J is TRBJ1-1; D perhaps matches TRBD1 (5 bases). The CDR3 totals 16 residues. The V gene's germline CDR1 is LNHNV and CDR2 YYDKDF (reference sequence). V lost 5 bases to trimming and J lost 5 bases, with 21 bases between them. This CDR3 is CATSERPGPIVTEAFF. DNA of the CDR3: TGTGCCACCAGCGAACGCCCGGGGCCCATCGTGACTGAAGCTTTCTTT.

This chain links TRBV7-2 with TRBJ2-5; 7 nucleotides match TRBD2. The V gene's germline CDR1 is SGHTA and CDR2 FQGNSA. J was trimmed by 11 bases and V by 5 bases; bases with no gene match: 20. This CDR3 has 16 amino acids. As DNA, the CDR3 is TGTGCCAGCAGCAATAGCGCTCTCCAGAGCGGGATTGAGCAGTACTTC. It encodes CASSNSALQSGIEQYF. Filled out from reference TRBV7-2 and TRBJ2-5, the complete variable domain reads GAGVSQSPSNKVTEKGKDVELRCDPISGHTALYWYRQSLGQGLEFLIYFQGNSAPDKSGLPSDRFSAERTGGSVSTLTIQRTQQEDSAVYLCASSNSALQSGIEQYFGPGTRLLVL.

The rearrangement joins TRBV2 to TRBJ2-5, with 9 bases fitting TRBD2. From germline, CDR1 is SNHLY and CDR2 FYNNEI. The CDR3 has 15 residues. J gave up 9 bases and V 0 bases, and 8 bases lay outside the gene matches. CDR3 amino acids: CASSEASSGVNAQYF. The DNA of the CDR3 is TGTGCCAGCAGTGAAGCGTCTAGCGGGGTAAATGCCCAGTACTTC.

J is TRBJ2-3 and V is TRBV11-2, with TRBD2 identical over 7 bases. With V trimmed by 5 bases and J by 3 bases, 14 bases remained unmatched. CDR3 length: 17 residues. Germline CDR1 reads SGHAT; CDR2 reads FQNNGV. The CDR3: CASSLGWGGRGTDTQYF. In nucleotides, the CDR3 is TGTGCCAGCAGCCTCGGGTGGGGCGGGAGAGGAACAGATACGCAGTATTTT.

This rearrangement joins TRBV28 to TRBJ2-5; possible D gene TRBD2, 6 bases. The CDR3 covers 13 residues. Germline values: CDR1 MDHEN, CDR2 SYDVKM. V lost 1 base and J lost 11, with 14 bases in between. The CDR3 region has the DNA TGTGCCAGCAGTTTATCGGGGGTCCACAAGCAGTACTTC. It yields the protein CASSLSGVHKQYF.